These 24 T cell receptor beta chains were all obtained from the same sample, sequenced in a study. TCRdb reprocessed the RT-PCR reads with MiXCR, giving one entry per CDR3 protein. The data hold about 680,000 distinct CDR3 sequences, with over 12% observed a single time. Sequencing input: memory CD4+ T cells from blood. Receptor source: a female donor in good health, serving as a healthy control.

This chain joins TRBV29-1 and TRBJ2-1, with TRBD2 identical over 12 bases. This CDR3 has 19 amino acids. Unmatched junction bases numbered 15, after V lost 6 bases and J lost 0 bases. Germline V gene sequence: CDR1 SQVTM, CDR2 ANQGSEA. The CDR3 is CSVPAGGTSGLLSYNEQFF. For the CDR3, the DNA is TGCAGCGTCCCAGCGGGGGGGACTAGCGGGCTCCTCTCCTACAATGAGCAGTTCTTC.

This clonotype has only a few counts. This chain links TRBV24-1 with TRBJ2-1; 16 bases map to TRBD2. Trimming removed 3 bases from V and 4 bases from J; junction bases left unmatched: 2. Germline V gene sequence: CDR1 KGHDR, CDR2 SFDVKD. The CDR3 totals 17 residues. The CDR3 DNA reads as TGTGCCACCAGTGATCCGGGACTAGCGGGAGGGTACAATGAGCAGTTCTTC. It codes for CATSDPGLAGGYNEQFF.

This clonotype has a handful of counts. This chain uses TRBV10-1 with TRBJ1-1; weak D call: TRBD1 (5 bases). This CDR3 is built from 13 residues. Germline V gives CDR1 WNHNN, CDR2 SYGVQD (reference sequence). V lost 5 bases to trimming and J lost 3 bases, with 10 bases between them. The CDR3 region has the DNA TGCGCCAGCAGTAAATTGGGGGACACTGAAGCTTTCTTT. Protein: CASSKLGDTEAFF.

This clonotype showed up just a few times. The chain combines TRBV27 with TRBJ2-2, with 7 bases identical to TRBD2. The CDR3 is made up of 15 amino acids. After removal of 3 bases from V and 1 base from J, the junction contained 2 bases not matched to a gene. Germline CDR1 and CDR2: MNHEY and SMNVEV (reference sequence). CDR3 protein: CASSFGLGNTGELFF. Written as DNA, the CDR3 is TGTGCCAGCAGTTTCGGACTAGGGAACACCGGGGAGCTGTTTTTT.

The chain uses TRBV7-2 and TRBJ1-1, with unresolved D. V lost 1 base, J lost 6 bases, and 12 bases lay in between. Germline CDR1 reads SGHTA; CDR2 reads FQGNSA. The CDR3 has 14 amino acids. CDR3 amino acids: CASSLGVWPPEAFF. CDR3 nucleotides: TGTGCCAGCAGCTTAGGGGTGTGGCCTCCTGAAGCTTTCTTT.

This clonotype was counted ten times or more. The chain carries TRBV29-1 and TRBJ1-1; TRBD1 matches 8 bases. The CDR3 spans 14 residues. Germline CDR1 reads SQVTM; CDR2 reads ANQGSEA. Trimming removed 6 bases from V and 3 bases from J; junction bases left unmatched: 9. The CDR3 nucleotides are TGCAGCGTACAACCACAGGGGGGGGACACTGAAGCTTTCTTT. Translated, it gives CSVQPQGGDTEAFF. The whole variable domain, remainder taken from reference TRBV29-1 and TRBJ1-1, is SAVISQKPSRDICQRGTSLTIQCQVDSQVTMMFWYRQQPGQSLTLIATANQGSEATYESGFVIDKFPISRPNLTFSTLTVSNMSPEDSSIYLCSVQPQGGDTEAFFGQGTRLTVV.

This clonotype was seen ten or more times. The chain links TRBV20-1 to TRBJ1-1; D possibly corresponds to TRBD1 (6 bases). Germline assignment: CDR1 DFQATT and CDR2 SNEGSKA (reference sequence). The CDR3 has 15 amino acids. V shed 0 bases and J shed 1 base, with 12 bases lying between them. This chain's CDR3 is CSARDDGGGNTEAFF. The CDR3 DNA reads as TGCAGTGCTAGAGATGATGGAGGGGGGAACACTGAAGCTTTCTTT.

There are many counts of this clonotype. The V call is TRBV24-1, the J call TRBJ2-3, with 11 bases identical to TRBD2. Germline loops: CDR1 KGHDR, CDR2 SFDVKD. This CDR3 has 18 residues. V shed 2 bases, J shed 2 bases, and the junction held 8 bases outside the gene matches. The CDR3 here is CATSDSSASGGFTDTQYF. DNA for the CDR3: TGTGCCACCAGTGATTCCTCGGCTAGCGGGGGGTTCACAGATACGCAGTATTTT.

The rearrangement uses TRBV12-3 or TRBV12-4 and TRBJ1-2; perhaps TRBD1 as D (5 bases). The CDR3 is 13 amino acids. Trimming shortened V by 3 bases and J by 7 bases, and 12 bases separated the two germline ends. CDR3 sequence reads: CASSLGGSSGYTF. The DNA for the CDR3 is TGTGCCAGCAGTTTGGGGGGTAGTAGTGGCTACACCTTC.

Notes on this clonotype: This may be a read error: a much more frequent sequence differs by one nucleotide. This rearrangement joins TRBV4-2 to TRBJ2-7, with 7 bases matching TRBD2. V was pared by 4 bases and J by 0 bases, with 9 bases of the junction left unmatched. Per germline, CDR1 LGHNA and CDR2 YNFKEQ. The CDR3 totals 16 residues. The CDR3, as DNA: TGTGCCAGCAGCCCCTCACTAGCGTGCAGCTCCTACGAGCAGTACTTC. Its protein is CASSPSLACSSYEQYF.

In its sample, this clonotype was seen a few times. The V and J genes are TRBV6-2 or TRBV6-3 and TRBJ1-5; no reliable D call. V was pared by 8 bases and J by 6 bases, with 17 bases between. Germline V lookup: CDR1 MNHEY, CDR2 SVGEGT. The CDR3 is 14 residues long. CDR3 nucleotide sequence: TGTGCCAGCTCAGGAGGGAATATTCGTCAGCCCCAGCATTTT. It specifies CASSGGNIRQPQHF.

The rearrangement links TRBV6-2 or TRBV6-3 to TRBJ2-7; a possible D gene is TRBD2 (5 bases). The V end was cut by 0 bases, the J end by 12 bases, with 9 bases between. The CDR3 totals 11 residues. Germline V gives CDR1 MNHEY, CDR2 SVGEGT. This CDR3 is CASSYSGGLYF. The CDR3 nucleotides read TGTGCCAGCAGTTACTCAGGAGGCCTGTACTTC.

This chain links TRBV5-1 with TRBJ1-1; D may be TRBD1 (5 bases). V lost 1 base and J lost 0, with 13 bases in between. The CDR3 loop spans 16 amino acids. Germline assignment: CDR1 SGHRS and CDR2 YFSETQ. CDR3 sequence (DNA): TGCGCCAGCAGCTTGACGCGAAGGGGTTTGAACACTGAAGCTTTCTTT. This encodes CASSLTRRGLNTEAFF.

The rearrangement joins TRBV4-2 to TRBJ2-1, with 9 bases identical to TRBD2. Germline CDR1 reads LGHNA; CDR2 reads YNFKEQ. J gave up 4 bases and V 1 base, and 5 bases lay outside the gene matches. The CDR3 contains 16 residues. Written as DNA, the CDR3 is TGTGCCAGCAGCCAAGGGACTAGCGATTTATACAATGAGCAGTTCTTC. Translating gives CASSQGTSDLYNEQFF.

This clonotype was picked up many times. This chain connects TRBV20-1 to TRBJ2-1; the D is unclear. CDR1 is DFQATT, CDR2 SNEGSKA, per germline (reference sequence). CDR3 length: 15 residues. Deletions cut 0 bases from V and 2 bases from J, with 11 bases between. This CDR3 reads CSARDRTGAYNEQFF. The CDR3 region has the DNA TGCAGTGCTAGAGATCGGACGGGTGCCTACAATGAGCAGTTCTTC.

The chain links TRBV7-2 to TRBJ1-3; a possible D gene is TRBD1 (5 bases). CDR3 length equals 14 residues. Germline V gene sequence: CDR1 SGHTA, CDR2 FQGNSA. With 8 bases removed from V and 0 bases from J, the gap between germline ends came to 11 bases. In DNA form, the CDR3 reads TGTGCCAGCCGGGGACTGAACTCTGGAAACACCATATATTTT. It encodes CASRGLNSGNTIYF.

The chain uses TRBV27 and TRBJ2-1, with D perhaps TRBD2 (5 bases). Trimming cost V 3 bases and J 10 bases, with 16 bases left between them. The CDR3 loop spans 14 amino acids. In germline, CDR1 is MNHEY, CDR2 SMNVEV (reference sequence). Here the CDR3 DNA reads TGTGCCAGCAGTTTTTCGCGGGCCGTAGGAGAGCAGTTCTTC. Amino acid sequence: CASSFSRAVGEQFF.

This chain joins TRBV9 and TRBJ2-3; possible D gene TRBD2, 6 bases. Trimming took 3 bases from V and 3 from J, leaving 8 bases between them. Germline CDR1 SGDLS, CDR2 YYNGEE. This CDR3 has 13 amino acids. The CDR3 spells CASSEGLTDTQYF. The CDR3 DNA is TGTGCCAGCAGCGAGGGACTGACAGATACGCAGTATTTT.

This chain uses TRBV28 with TRBJ1-1; D gene ambiguous. The CDR3 runs 12 residues. Germline CDR1 is MDHEN and CDR2 is SYDVKM. V was clipped by 1 base and J by 10 bases, with 10 bases between them. CDR3 loop: CASSLYRISAFF. DNA of the CDR3: TGTGCCAGCAGTTTATATCGGATCTCAGCTTTCTTT.

This clonotype was observed many times. The rearrangement joins TRBV4-3 to TRBJ1-2; D is undetermined. Germline V gene lookup returns CDR1 LGHNA and CDR2 YSLEER. Trimming stripped 4 bases from V and 2 bases from J, with 8 bases between. The CDR3 totals 13 residues. The CDR3 nucleotides are TGCGCCAGCAGCCCCGTAGTAAACTATGGCTACACCTTC. This encodes CASSPVVNYGYTF.

V and J are TRBV5-1 and TRBJ2-1; no firm D call. The CDR3 runs 16 residues. CDR1 and CDR2 from the germline V gene are SGHRS and YFSETQ. V was trimmed by 2 bases and J by 7 bases, leaving 19 bases between them. The CDR3 reads CASSLLDPALNNEQFF. The CDR3 bases are TGCGCCAGCAGCTTACTTGACCCCGCCCTGAATAATGAGCAGTTCTTC.

J is TRBJ2-2 and V is TRBV2, with TRBD2 matching over 13 bases. The J segment lost 6 bases and the V segment lost 6 bases, leaving 4 bases of the junction unmatched. The length of the CDR3 is 15 residues. The germline V gene encodes CDR1 SNHLY and CDR2 FYNNEI. This chain's CDR3 is CASRQGLAGSGELFF. The CDR3 DNA is TGTGCCAGCAGACAGGGACTAGCGGGGTCCGGGGAGCTGTTTTTT.

The chain employs TRBV6-5 and TRBJ1-1, with a possible D match to TRBD1 (6 bases). This CDR3 contains 13 residues. Germline V gene data show CDR1 as MNHEY and CDR2 as SVGAGI. V lost 6 bases and J 2 bases, leaving 10 bases between the germline ends. The CDR3 nucleotides read TGTGCCAGCAGAGGGGGACATAACACTGAAGCTTTCTTT. This encodes CASRGGHNTEAFF.

The V gene is TRBV6-5, the J gene TRBJ2-1; D is perhaps TRBD2 (6 bases). Trimming pared 5 bases from V and 8 bases from J, leaving 22 bases between. The CDR3 totals 16 residues. The germline V gene has CDR1 MNHEY and CDR2 SVGAGI. DNA of the CDR3: TGTGCCAGCAGTCCCCGTGAGGGAGGTAGACGTCATGAGCAGTTCTTC. Translation gives CASSPREGGRRHEQFF.